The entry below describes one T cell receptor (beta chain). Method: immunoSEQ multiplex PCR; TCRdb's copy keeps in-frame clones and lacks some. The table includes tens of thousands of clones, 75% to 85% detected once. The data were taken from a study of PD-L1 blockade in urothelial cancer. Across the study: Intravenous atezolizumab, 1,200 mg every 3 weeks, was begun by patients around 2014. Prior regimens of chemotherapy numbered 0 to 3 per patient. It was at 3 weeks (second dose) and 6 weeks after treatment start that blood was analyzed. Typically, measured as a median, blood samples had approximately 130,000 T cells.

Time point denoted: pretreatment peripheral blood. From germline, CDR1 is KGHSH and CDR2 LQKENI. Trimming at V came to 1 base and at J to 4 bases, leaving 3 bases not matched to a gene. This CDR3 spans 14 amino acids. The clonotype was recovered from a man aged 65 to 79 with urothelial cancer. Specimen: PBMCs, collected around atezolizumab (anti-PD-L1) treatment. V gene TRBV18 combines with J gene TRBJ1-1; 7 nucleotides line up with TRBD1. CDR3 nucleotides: TGTGCCAGCTCACCACAGGGGGCGGCCACTGAAGCTTTCTTT. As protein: CASSPQGAATEAFF.